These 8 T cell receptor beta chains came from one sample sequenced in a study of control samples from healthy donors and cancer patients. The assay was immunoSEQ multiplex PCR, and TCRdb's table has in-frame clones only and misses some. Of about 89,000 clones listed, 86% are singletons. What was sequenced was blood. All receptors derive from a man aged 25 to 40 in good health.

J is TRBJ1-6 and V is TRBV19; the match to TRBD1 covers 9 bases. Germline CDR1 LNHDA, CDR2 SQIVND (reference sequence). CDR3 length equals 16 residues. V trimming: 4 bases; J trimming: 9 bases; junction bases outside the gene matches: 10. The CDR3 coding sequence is TGTGCCAGTAGTACCTTCGGGACAGGGAACGGTTCACCCCTCCACTTT. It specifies CASSTFGTGNGSPLHF.

The CDR3 nucleotides are TGTGCCAGCAGTCCCACAGGGGATGGCTACACCTTC. It codes for CASSPTGDGYTF. The chain links TRBV6-5 to TRBJ1-2; 7 bases align to TRBD1. J lost 6 bases, V lost 5 bases, and 3 bases had no gene match. CDR1 and CDR2 from the germline V gene are MNHEY and SVGAGI. This CDR3 contains 12 residues.

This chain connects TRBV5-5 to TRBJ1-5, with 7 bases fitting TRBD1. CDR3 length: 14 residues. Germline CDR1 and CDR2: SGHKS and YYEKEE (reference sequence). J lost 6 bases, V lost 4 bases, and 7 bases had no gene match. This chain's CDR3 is CASSLQTGTQPQHF. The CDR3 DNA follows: TGTGCCAGCAGCCTCCAGACAGGGACTCAGCCCCAGCATTTT.

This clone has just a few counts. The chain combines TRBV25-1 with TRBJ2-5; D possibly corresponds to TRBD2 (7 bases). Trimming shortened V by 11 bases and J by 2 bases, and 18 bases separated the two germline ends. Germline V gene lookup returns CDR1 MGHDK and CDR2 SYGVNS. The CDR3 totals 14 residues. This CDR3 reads CASQAGGTQETQYF. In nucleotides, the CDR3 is TGTGCCTCTCAGGCCGGGGGGACACAAGAGACCCAGTACTTC.

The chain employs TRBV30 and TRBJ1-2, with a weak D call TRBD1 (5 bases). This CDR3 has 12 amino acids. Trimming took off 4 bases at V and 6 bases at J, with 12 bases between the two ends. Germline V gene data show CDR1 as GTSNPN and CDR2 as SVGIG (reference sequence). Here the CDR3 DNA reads TGTGCCTGGAATCAGGGAAAACATGGCTACACCTTC. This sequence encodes CAWNQGKHGYTF.

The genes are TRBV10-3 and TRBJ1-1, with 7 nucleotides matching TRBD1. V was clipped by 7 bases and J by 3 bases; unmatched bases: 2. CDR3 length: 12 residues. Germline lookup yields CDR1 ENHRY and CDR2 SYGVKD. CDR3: CAITTGDTEAFF. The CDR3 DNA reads TGTGCCATCACTACAGGGGACACTGAAGCTTTCTTT.

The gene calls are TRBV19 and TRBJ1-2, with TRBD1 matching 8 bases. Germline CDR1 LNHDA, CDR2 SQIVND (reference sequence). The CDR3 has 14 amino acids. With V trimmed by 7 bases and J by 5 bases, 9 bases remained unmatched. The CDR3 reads CASKTGQGFYGYTF. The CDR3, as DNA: TGTGCCAGTAAAACAGGACAGGGTTTTTATGGCTACACCTTC. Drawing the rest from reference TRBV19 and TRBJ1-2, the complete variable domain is DGGITQSPKYLFRKEGQNVTLSCEQNLNHDAMYWYRQDPGQGLRLIYYSQIVNDFQKGDIAEGYSVSREKKESFPLTVTSAQKNPTAFYLCASKTGQGFYGYTFGSGTRLTVV.

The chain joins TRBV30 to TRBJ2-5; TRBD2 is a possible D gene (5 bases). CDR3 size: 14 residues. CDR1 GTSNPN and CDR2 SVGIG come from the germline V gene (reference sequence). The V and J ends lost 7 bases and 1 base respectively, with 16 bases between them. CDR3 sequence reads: CAFLPAGGQETQYF. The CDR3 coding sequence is TGTGCCTTTCTCCCCGCGGGCGGCCAAGAGACCCAGTACTTC.